This T cell receptor (beta chain) appears in the sequencing data of a study of T cell clusters in autoimmune cytopenias. Broader study findings: Primary autoimmune cytopenia patients seemingly lacked the physiological T cell clusters found in healthy donors. TRB repertoire shifts in secondary cytopenia and chronic lymphocytic leukemia mostly reflected lymphoma, not autoimmunity.

TRB rearrangements were amplified by touch-down multiplex PCR with mixed TRB-A/B primers. TCRdb reanalyzed the multiplex PCR reads, giving one entry per CDR3 protein sequence and no DNA. This sample's table reports approximately 750 distinct CDR3 sequences. Each sample's input was 250 to 300 ng genomic DNA, 38,000 or so genome equivalents. Measured by frequency, this clonotype is large. Antigen specificity is unknown. The CDR3 totals 14 residues. Germline assignment: CDR1 LNHDA and CDR2 SQIVND (reference sequence). These same records also appear under a second study, on T cell repertoires in aging, cancer and after chemotherapy. This second study says: Repeat sampling of healthy donors over several months to years showed clear clonal overlap. Untreated cancer patients had significantly lower blood TCR diversity than age-matched healthy donors.

This sequence was found in a human donor in good health. The material sequenced was peripheral blood. V usage is TRBV19 and J usage is TRBJ2-5; TCRdb indicates TRBD1, and absent DNA this call remains unverified. CDR3: CASSFRQDYETQYF. Variable domain in full (rest from reference TRBV19 and TRBJ2-5): DGGITQSPKYLFRKEGQNVTLSCEQNLNHDAMYWYRQDPGQGLRLIYYSQIVNDFQKGDIAEGYSVSREKKESFPLTVTSAQKNPTAFYLCASSFRQDYETQYFGPGTRLLVL.